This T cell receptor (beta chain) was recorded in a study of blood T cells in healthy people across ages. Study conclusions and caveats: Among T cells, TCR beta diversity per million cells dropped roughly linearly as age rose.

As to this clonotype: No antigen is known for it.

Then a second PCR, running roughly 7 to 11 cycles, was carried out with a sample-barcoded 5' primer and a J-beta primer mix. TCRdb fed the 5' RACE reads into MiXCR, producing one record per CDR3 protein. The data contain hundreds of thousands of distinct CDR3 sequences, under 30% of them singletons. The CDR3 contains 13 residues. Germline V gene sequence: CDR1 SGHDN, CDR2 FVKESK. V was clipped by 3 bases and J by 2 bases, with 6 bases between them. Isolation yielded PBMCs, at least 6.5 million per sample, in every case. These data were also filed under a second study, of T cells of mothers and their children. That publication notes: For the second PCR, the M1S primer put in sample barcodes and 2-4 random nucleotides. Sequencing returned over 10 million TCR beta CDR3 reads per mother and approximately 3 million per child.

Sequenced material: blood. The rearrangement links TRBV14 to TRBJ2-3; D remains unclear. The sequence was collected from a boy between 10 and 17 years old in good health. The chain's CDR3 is CASSHVNTDTQYF. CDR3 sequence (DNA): TGTGCCAGCAGCCATGTAAACACAGATACGCAGTATTTT.